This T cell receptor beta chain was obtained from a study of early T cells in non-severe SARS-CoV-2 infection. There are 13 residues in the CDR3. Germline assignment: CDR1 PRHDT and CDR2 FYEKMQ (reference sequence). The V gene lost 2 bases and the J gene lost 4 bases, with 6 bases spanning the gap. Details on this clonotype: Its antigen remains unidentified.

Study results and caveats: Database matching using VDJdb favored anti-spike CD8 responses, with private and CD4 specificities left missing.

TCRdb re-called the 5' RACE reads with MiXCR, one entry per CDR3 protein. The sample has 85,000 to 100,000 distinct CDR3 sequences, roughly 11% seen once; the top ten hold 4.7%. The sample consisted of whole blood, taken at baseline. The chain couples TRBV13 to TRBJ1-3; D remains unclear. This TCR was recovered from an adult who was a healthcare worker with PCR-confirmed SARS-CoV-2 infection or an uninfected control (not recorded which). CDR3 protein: CASSLMVGNTIYF. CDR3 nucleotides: TGTGCCAGCAGCTTAATGGTCGGAAACACCATATATTTT.